Below are 11 T cell receptor beta chains sequenced from a single sample in a study of CD8 T cells in Susac syndrome. RNA totalling about 0.45 to 1 ug underwent reverse transcription with random hexamers. TCRdb fed the immunoSEQ multiplex PCR reads into MiXCR, producing one record per CDR3 protein. The sample lists 150,000 to 200,000 distinct CDR3 sequences; about 93% were seen once. Sequenced sample: CD4+ T cells from PBMCs. These receptors all come from a human donor in good health.

In DNA form, the CDR3 reads TGTGCCACCAGCAGAAGGGGGTACTCCTACGAGCAGTACTTC. It yields the protein CATSRRGYSYEQYF. This chain links TRBV15 with TRBJ2-7; tentatively, D is TRBD1 (6 bases). This CDR3 has 14 amino acids. Per germline, CDR1 LNHNV and CDR2 YYDKDF (reference sequence). Trimming took off 2 bases at V and 0 bases at J, with 8 bases between the two ends.

In this sample, this clonotype turned up once. The chain links TRBV7-3 to TRBJ2-2; D might be TRBD2 (5 bases). With 5 bases removed from V and 6 bases from J, the gap between germline ends came to 10 bases. The CDR3 spans 13 residues. CDR1 SGHTA and CDR2 FQGTGA come from the germline V gene. DNA for the CDR3: TGTGCCAGCAGCCCCCGCGGGCCCGGGGAGCTGTTTTTT. Its protein product is CASSPRGPGELFF. Full variable domain (remainder filled in from reference TRBV7-3 and TRBJ2-2): GAGVSQTPSNKVTEKGKYVELRCDPISGHTALYWYRQSLGQGPEFLIYFQGTGAADDSGLPNDRFFAVRPEGSVSTLKIQRTERGDSAVYLCASSPRGPGELFFGEGSRLTVL.

The chain couples TRBV11-1 to TRBJ1-1, with D unclear. The CDR3 has 12 amino acids. Germline CDR1 SGHAT, CDR2 FQDESV (reference sequence). The germline V and J ends were trimmed by 5 bases and 2 bases, with 6 bases remaining between them. The CDR3 spells CASSPSNTEAFF. In DNA, the CDR3 is TGTGCCAGCAGCCCCAGTAACACTGAAGCTTTCTTT.

The chain links TRBV9 to TRBJ1-2, with 7 bases identical to TRBD1. This CDR3 region has 13 residues. Germline V gene sequence: CDR1 SGDLS, CDR2 YYNGEE. J lost 9 bases, V lost 3 bases, and 8 bases had no gene match. In DNA, the CDR3 is TGTGCCAGCAGCGCCGACAGGGCCGGGCGCTACACCTTC. It translates to CASSADRAGRYTF.

The rearrangement joins TRBV6-5 to TRBJ1-5; 9 bases are a match to TRBD1. V trimming: 0 bases; J trimming: 11 bases; junction bases outside the gene matches: 8. This CDR3 is built from 15 residues. Germline lookup yields CDR1 MNHEY and CDR2 SVGAGI. CDR3 residues: CASSYSNRGLGAQHF. As DNA, the CDR3 is TGTGCCAGCAGTTACTCCAACAGGGGGCTTGGGGCCCAGCATTTT.

The V and J genes are TRBV3-1 and TRBJ2-2; D unresolved. Trimming removed 4 bases from V and 1 base from J, with 7 bases in between. Germline lookup yields CDR1 LGHDT and CDR2 YNNKEL (reference sequence). There are 14 residues in the CDR3. CDR3 coding DNA: TGTGCCAGCAGCCCTCTAGTGAACACCGGGGAGCTGTTTTTT. Protein product: CASSPLVNTGELFF.

The chain links TRBV2 to TRBJ1-2, with TRBD1 matching 11 bases. The CDR3 has 15 amino acids. Germline V CDR1 and CDR2: SNHLY, FYNNEI. V gave up 4 bases and J gave up 5 bases; unmatched junction bases: 6. CDR3 loop: CASSANGQGAYGYTF. CDR3 nucleotides: TGTGCCAGCAGTGCGAATGGACAGGGGGCGTATGGCTACACCTTC.

The rearrangement joins TRBV3-1 to TRBJ1-3, with D perhaps TRBD1 (6 bases). The V end lost 5 bases, the J end lost 7 bases, and 12 bases lay between the germline ends. Germline V gives CDR1 LGHDT, CDR2 YNNKEL (reference sequence). The CDR3 contains 13 residues. CDR3 nucleotide sequence: TGTGCCAGCAGCACGGACAGCTTGAACACCATATATTTT. Translated: CASSTDSLNTIYF.

This clonotype appeared once. The V call is TRBV20-1, the J call TRBJ2-3; 7 bases map to TRBD2. V gave up 4 bases and J gave up 2 bases; unmatched junction bases: 6. From germline, CDR1 is DFQATT and CDR2 SNEGSKA (reference sequence). The CDR3 runs to 14 residues. The CDR3 coding sequence is TGCAGTGCTACTGGGGCGGGGGACACAGATACGCAGTATTTT. Encoded protein: CSATGAGDTDTQYF.

The chain carries TRBV20-1 and TRBJ1-1; TRBD1 might be the D (5 bases). The germline CDR1 and CDR2 sequences are DFQATT and SNEGSKA (reference sequence). Between the trimmed V and J ends, which lost 5 bases and 10 bases, there was a span of 11 bases. The CDR3 runs to 10 residues. For the CDR3, the DNA is TGCAGTGCTCGATCAGGGAGAGCTTTCTTT. It specifies CSARSGRAFF.

This chain uses TRBV12-3 or TRBV12-4 with TRBJ1-5; perhaps TRBD1 as D (5 bases). CDR3 length equals 14 residues. V lost 4 bases and J lost 3, with 10 bases in between. The CDR3 bases are TGTGCCAGCAGTTCGGGCGGACACAATCAGCCCCAGCATTTT. Its protein is CASSSGGHNQPQHF.